Below, 22 T cell receptor beta chains from the same sample are listed, as sequenced in a study of T cell repertoires in cytomegalovirus infection. Their antigen targets remain unknown. TCRdb reprocessed the reads with MiXCR, giving one entry per CDR3 protein. The table lists hundreds of thousands of distinct CDR3 sequences, 33% of them singletons. Sample: cultured PBMCs, taken from culture after CMV antigen stimulation. Receptors originate from a human donor in good health (CMV status not recorded). Some clones in this sample may be carry-over from other donors' samples.

The table lists this clonotype with a few counts. The V and J genes are TRBV6-1 and TRBJ2-5, with no clear D. V lost 4 bases and J 2 bases, leaving 8 bases between the germline ends. The CDR3 length is 13 residues. The germline gives CDR1 MNHNS, CDR2 SASEGT. This chain's CDR3 is CASSVSLQETQYF. The DNA for the CDR3 is TGTGCCAGCAGTGTGAGCCTTCAAGAGACCCAGTACTTC.

The V and J genes are TRBV28 and TRBJ2-7; TRBD2 matches at 8 bases. Germline V lookup: CDR1 MDHEN, CDR2 SYDVKM. J lost 2 bases, V lost 6 bases, and 9 bases had no gene match. The CDR3 covers 15 residues. Here the CDR3 DNA reads TGTGCCAGCAGACTAACGAGCGGGAGCGCCTACGAGCAGTACTTC. This gives the protein CASRLTSGSAYEQYF.

V is TRBV27 and J is TRBJ1-2; 11 positions agree with TRBD1. CDR3 size: 17 residues. CDR1 and CDR2 (germline): MNHEY, SMNVEV (reference sequence). Unmatched junction bases numbered 10, after V lost 5 bases and J lost 2 bases. Here the CDR3 reads CASSPRTGGRGNYGYTF. The CDR3, as DNA: TGTGCCAGCAGTCCTCGGACAGGGGGCAGGGGGAACTATGGCTACACCTTC.

The V gene is TRBV4-1, the J gene TRBJ1-2; D gene ambiguous. This CDR3 is 14 amino acids long. The V and J ends lost 2 bases and 5 bases respectively, with 12 bases between them. From germline, CDR1 is MGHRA and CDR2 YSYEKL. CDR3: CASSQRVPDYGYTF. Here the CDR3 DNA reads TGCGCCAGCAGCCAAAGAGTCCCCGATTATGGCTACACCTTC.

The V and J genes are TRBV10-2 and TRBJ2-1; 10 bases are a match to TRBD2. CDR1 is WSHSY and CDR2 is SAAADI in the germline V gene. CDR3 length: 15 amino acids. The ends lost 2 bases at V and 3 bases at J; junction bases unmatched: 1. CDR3 region: CASSEGLAVYNEQFF. In DNA, the CDR3 is TGCGCCAGCAGTGAGGGACTAGCGGTCTACAATGAGCAGTTCTTC.

This clonotype was detected only a few times. The chain employs TRBV6-2 or TRBV6-3 and TRBJ2-1; D is undetermined. The CDR3 totals 16 residues. Germline CDR1 reads MNHEY; CDR2 reads SVGEGT. Trimming stripped 2 bases from V and 7 bases from J, with 18 bases between. The CDR3 nucleotides read TGTGCCAGCAGTTACGTAGGGTTTGGCGTGGGGAATGAGCAGTTCTTC. It encodes CASSYVGFGVGNEQFF.

This clonotype was picked up many times. V gene TRBV7-8 combines with J gene TRBJ2-7; D gene uncertain. Germline assignment: CDR1 SGHVS and CDR2 FQNEAQ. The CDR3 runs 14 residues. V lost 1 base, J lost 0 bases, and 7 bases lay in between. The CDR3 sequence is CASSLVASSYEQYV. Here the CDR3 DNA reads TGTGCCAGCAGCTTAGTCGCTAGCTCCTACGAGCAGTACGTC.

This sequence joins TRBV19 and TRBJ2-2; the match to TRBD1 covers 7 bases. The CDR3 is 15 residues long. V lost 6 bases, J lost 1 base, and 5 bases stayed unmatched. Per the germline V gene, CDR1 is LNHDA and CDR2 is SQIVND (reference sequence). The DNA of the CDR3 is TGTGCCAGTAGGGGACAGCGCGAGAACACCGGGGAGCTGTTTTTT. Its translation: CASRGQRENTGELFF.

The rearrangement links TRBV5-1 to TRBJ2-7, with 10 bases matching TRBD1. The CDR3 spans 16 residues. V lost 0 bases to trimming and J lost 5 bases; unmatched junction nucleotides: 8. The germline CDR1 and CDR2 sequences are SGHRS and YFSETQ. CDR3 region: CASSLGWPGQGHEQYV. The CDR3, as DNA: TGCGCCAGCAGCTTGGGGTGGCCGGGACAGGGGCACGAGCAGTACGTC.

The chain carries TRBV7-8 and TRBJ1-5, with D maybe TRBD1 (5 bases). The V and J ends lost 1 base and 7 bases respectively, with 14 bases between them. The CDR3 has 15 amino acids. Germline V gene data show CDR1 as SGHVS and CDR2 as FQNEAQ. The chain's CDR3 is CASSLGGAGAQPQHF. CDR3 coding DNA: TGTGCCAGCAGCTTAGGTGGCGCCGGGGCGCAGCCCCAGCATTTT. The complete variable domain, with remaining parts taken from reference TRBV7-8 and TRBJ1-5, reads GAGVSQSPRYKVAKRGQDVALRCDPISGHVSLFWYQQALGQGPEFLTYFQNEAQLDKSGLPSDRFFAERPEGSVSTLKIQRTQQEDSAVYLCASSLGGAGAQPQHFGDGTRLSIL.

The chain combines TRBV6-2 or TRBV6-3 with TRBJ2-7; D unclear. CDR1 MNHEY and CDR2 SVGEGT come from the germline V gene. Trimming removed 6 bases from V and 3 bases from J, with 24 bases in between. The CDR3 contains 17 residues. CDR3 in amino acids: CASSFAVRTTKSYEQYF. The CDR3 DNA reads as TGTGCCAGCAGCTTTGCAGTCAGAACCACTAAAAGCTACGAGCAGTACTTC.

The chain employs TRBV6-1 and TRBJ1-2; TRBD1 matches at 10 bases. J was trimmed by 2 bases and V by 6 bases; bases with no gene match: 3. This CDR3 spans 14 amino acids. Germline V CDR1 and CDR2: MNHNS, SASEGT. Here the CDR3 reads CASREGQGNYGYTF. DNA of the CDR3: TGTGCCAGCAGGGAGGGACAGGGGAACTATGGCTACACCTTC.

V usage is TRBV19 and J usage is TRBJ2-1; tentative D call: TRBD2 (6 bases). Germline V gives CDR1 LNHDA, CDR2 SQIVND (reference sequence). The V end lost 3 bases, the J end lost 2 bases, and 14 bases lay between the germline ends. This CDR3 is built from 16 residues. DNA for the CDR3: TGTGCCAGTAGTATTCCCGCGGGGCCTGCCTACAATGAGCAGTTCTTC. Amino acids: CASSIPAGPAYNEQFF.

This clonotype was seen only a few times. This sequence joins TRBV6-2 or TRBV6-3 and TRBJ1-5; possibly TRBD1 for D (5 bases). This CDR3 region has 17 residues. Deletions cut 8 bases from V and 0 bases from J, with 20 bases between. CDR1 is MNHEY and CDR2 is SVGEGT in the germline V gene. CDR3 DNA sequence: TGTGCCAGCGCAATTCCCCCCGGGCAGGGTAGCAATCAGCCCCAGCATTTT. It yields the protein CASAIPPGQGSNQPQHF.

There are a few counts of this clonotype. DNA of the CDR3: TGTGCCAGCAGCTTAATACCAGGGGGGGTCTACGAGCAGTACTTC. As protein: CASSLIPGGVYEQYF. This chain uses TRBV7-8 with TRBJ2-7; the D gene could be TRBD1 or TRBD2 (7 bases each). Looked up from germline, CDR1 is SGHVS and CDR2 is FQNEAQ. There are 15 residues in the CDR3. The V end lost 2 bases, the J end lost 3 bases, and 14 bases lay between the germline ends.

The chain employs TRBV29-1 and TRBJ1-5; no clear D gene. From germline, CDR1 is SQVTM and CDR2 ANQGSEA. Trimming shortened V by 6 bases and J by 3 bases, and 12 bases separated the two germline ends. The length of the CDR3 is 13 residues. The CDR3 is CSVRGQDNQPQHF. The DNA for the CDR3 is TGCAGCGTGCGCGGGCAAGACAATCAGCCCCAGCATTTT. Full variable domain (rest looked up from reference TRBV29-1 and TRBJ1-5): SAVISQKPSRDICQRGTSLTIQCQVDSQVTMMFWYRQQPGQSLTLIATANQGSEATYESGFVIDKFPISRPNLTFSTLTVSNMSPEDSSIYLCSVRGQDNQPQHFGDGTRLSIL.

The chain couples TRBV6-6 to TRBJ1-5; D uncertain. CDR1 is MNHNY and CDR2 is SVGAGI in the germline V gene (reference sequence). The CDR3 is made up of 14 amino acids. V was shortened by 0 bases and J by 3 bases, with 6 bases between the two germline ends. The DNA for the CDR3 is TGTGCCAGCAGTTACTCTGGGGACAATCAGCCCCAGCATTTT. Translated: CASSYSGDNQPQHF.

V gene TRBV6-2 or TRBV6-3 combines with J gene TRBJ2-1; perhaps TRBD2 as D (5 bases). The CDR3 contains 16 residues. Germline CDR1 MNHEY, CDR2 SVGEGT. Trimming removed 2 bases from V and 7 bases from J, with 18 bases in between. The CDR3 reads CASSYKRETLENEQFF. The CDR3 bases are TGTGCCAGCAGTTACAAGAGGGAGACGCTTGAAAATGAGCAGTTCTTC.

The CDR3 region has the DNA TGTGCCAGCTGGACTCTTTATGGCTACACCTTC. Amino acids: CASWTLYGYTF. The chain uses TRBV10-3 and TRBJ1-2; D call uncertain. CDR3 length: 11 residues. V lost 10 bases, J lost 5 bases, and 11 bases lay in between. Germline CDR1 and CDR2: ENHRY and SYGVKD.

The rearrangement joins TRBV11-2 to TRBJ2-5; 15 nucleotides line up with TRBD2. Germline trimming cut 1 base from V and 3 bases from J; bases unmatched to any gene: 9. The CDR3 sequence is 19 residues long. Per germline, CDR1 SGHAT and CDR2 FQNNGV. CDR3 amino acids: CASSLGAGLAGGRKETQYF. The CDR3, as DNA: TGTGCCAGCAGCTTAGGCGCTGGACTAGCGGGAGGGCGAAAAGAGACCCAGTACTTC.

This clonotype turned up a few times. CDR3 residues: CASSFSPGDTQYF. CDR3 sequence (DNA): TGCGCCAGCAGCTTTTCACCAGGGGATACGCAGTATTTT. V and J are TRBV4-3 and TRBJ2-3; D possibly corresponds to TRBD1 (5 bases). The CDR3 extends over 13 amino acids. Germline V gene sequence: CDR1 LGHNA, CDR2 YSLEER. V lost 5 bases and J lost 6, with 12 bases in between.

V usage is TRBV7-9 and J usage is TRBJ1-2; D gene unclear. The V gene lost 2 bases and the J gene lost 8 bases, with 15 bases spanning the gap. CDR3 length: 14 residues. The V gene's germline CDR1 is SEHNR and CDR2 FQNEAQ (reference sequence). CDR3 sequence: CASSLYPGQAGYTF. In nucleotides, the CDR3 is TGTGCCAGCAGCTTATACCCTGGTCAGGCGGGCTACACCTTC.